This is a list of T cell receptor beta chains from one sample in a study of blood T cell repertoires in COVID-19. Produced via immunoSEQ multiplex PCR; TCRdb's table is partial and in-frame only. The sample has approximately 190,000 clones, around nine tenths seen once. Sequenced input: peripheral blood. These receptors were collected from a woman aged 40-49 years who had recovered from COVID-19. Each CDR3 is given with its conserved first and last residue. A D gene is named only where the DNA matches it firmly. Size is omitted from some rows. Given values are once, few, many or a class for expanded clones.

>TRBV7-2|TRBD1|TRBJ2-5|NA
TGTGCCAGCAGCCCTGGGACAGTTAAAGAGACCCAGTACTTC
CASSPGTVKETQYF
>TRBV27|TRBD2|TRBJ2-7|NA
TGTGCCAGCAGTTTATTCCCTCCTTGGGAGGGACCCTACGAGCAGTACTTC
CASSLFPPWEGPYEQYF
>TRBV30|NA|TRBJ2-1|NA
TGTGCCTGGAGTCCGGGAAGTAGCAATGAGCAGTTCTTC
CAWSPGSSNEQFF
>TRBV5-3|NA|TRBJ2-1|once
TGTGCCAGAAGCTTGAGTAACTCTAGCTCCTACAATGAGCAGTTCTTC
CARSLSNSSSYNEQFF
>TRBV3-1/TRBV3-2|NA|TRBJ1-1|few
TGTGCCAGCAGCCCCCGCTGGGAGGACACTGAAGCTTTCTTT
CASSPRWEDTEAFF
>TRBV10-3|TRBD1|TRBJ2-1|NA
TGTGCCATCAGGTCGTGGGACAGGGGACCCCTAGGGCAACAGTTCTTC
CAIRSWDRGPLGQQFF
>TRBV27|NA|TRBJ2-1|NA
TGTGCCAGCAGTACCTATGCCAATGAGCAGTTCTTC
CASSTYANEQFF
>TRBV3-1/TRBV3-2|NA|TRBJ1-2|NA
TGTGCCAGCAGCCAAGATCTGGTGAGCTATGGCTACACCTTC
CASSQDLVSYGYTF
>TRBV5-8|NA|TRBJ1-1|once
TGTGCCAGCAGCTTACAGGGACGCGGCACTGAAGCTTTCTTT
CASSLQGRGTEAFF
>TRBV6-5|NA|TRBJ2-7|NA
TGTGCCAGCAGTTACTCGGGCGGGGCAAACTACGAGCAGTACTTC
CASSYSGGANYEQYF
>TRBV6-5|TRBD1|TRBJ2-5|once
TGTGCCAGCAGGATACGACAGGGTGGGGAGACCCAGTACTTC
CASRIRQGGETQYF
>TRBV7-2|TRBD2|TRBJ2-2|NA
TGTGCCAGCAGCTCGAGGGGTCTAGGGACTAGCATTTCACCCGGGGAGCTGTTTTTT
CASSSRGLGTSISPGELFF
>TRBV11-3|NA|TRBJ2-1|few
TGTGCCAGCAGCGAAAAGGGAGCCTACAATGAGCAGTTCTTC
CASSEKGAYNEQFF
>TRBV27|NA|TRBJ1-6|once
TGTGCCAGCAGTTTATCCCCTATTAATTCACCCCTCCACTTT
CASSLSPINSPLHF
>TRBV11-3|NA|TRBJ2-1|few
TGTGCCAGCAGCTTAGCCAGGGGTGCTAATGAGCAGTTCTTC
CASSLARGANEQFF
>TRBV7-9|TRBD1|TRBJ2-5|NA
TGTGCCAGCAGGCCGGGACAGCCCAACCAAGAGACCCAGTACTTC
CASRPGQPNQETQYF
>TRBV27|TRBD1|TRBJ2-7|NA
TGTGCCAGCAGTCTCCCCACGGGACAGGGCGTACACGAGCAGTACTTC
CASSLPTGQGVHEQYF
>TRBV10-3|NA|TRBJ1-5|NA
TGTGCCATCAGTACGACAGGAGGAGGCAATCAGCCCCAGCATTTT
CAISTTGGGNQPQHF
>TRBV5-6|NA|TRBJ1-1|NA
TGTGCCAGCAGCTTCTATGACACTGAAGCTTTCTTT
CASSFYDTEAFF
>TRBV7-8|NA|TRBJ1-4|NA
TGTGCCAGCAGCTTAAAGAGCTATGAAAAACTGTTTTTT
CASSLKSYEKLFF
>TRBV11-2|NA|TRBJ1-4|NA
TGTGCCAGCAGCACCCTCGGGGAAAAACTGTTTTTT
CASSTLGEKLFF
>TRBV29-1|NA|TRBJ2-5|NA
TGCAGCGTCGCCCAGGGCCTACAAGAGACCCAGTACTTC
CSVAQGLQETQYF
>TRBV19|TRBD1|TRBJ1-1|NA
TGTGCCAGTAGTGGAAGGGGGCGAGGGACTGAAGCTTTCTTT
CASSGRGRGTEAFF
>TRBV18|NA|TRBJ2-5|NA
TGTGCCAGCTCACCTTTTCTGCGGGACTTGGTTAATAGCCAAGAGACCCAGTACTTC
CASSPFLRDLVNSQETQYF
>TRBV10-3|NA|TRBJ2-7|NA
TGTGCCATCAGTGAACAGACCTCCTACGAGCAGTACTTC
CAISEQTSYEQYF
>TRBV27|TRBD1|TRBJ2-7|NA
TGTGCCAGCAGTAAAAGGACAGGGGGGATCTCCTACGAGCAGTACTTC
CASSKRTGGISYEQYF
>TRBV5-1|TRBD1|TRBJ1-4|few
TGCGCCAGCAGCTCGCCGGGACAGGCTAATGAAAAACTGTTTTTT
CASSSPGQANEKLFF
>TRBV4-3|TRBD1|TRBJ2-4|few
TGCGCCAGCAGCCAAGATCAAGGGGGCACGTGGAACATTCAGTACTTC
CASSQDQGGTWNIQYF
>TRBV24-1|TRBD2|TRBJ2-7|NA
TGTGCCACCAGTGATTCCATCCGACTAGCGGTACACGAGCAGTACTTC
CATSDSIRLAVHEQYF
>TRBV5-1|NA|TRBJ2-1|NA
TGCGCCAGCGCGAACTTGCGGGAAGCGTACAATGAGCAGTTCTTC
CASANLREAYNEQFF
>TRBV6-5|NA|TRBJ1-2|NA
TGTGCCAGCAGTTACTCGTCGGGCTACACCTTC
CASSYSSGYTF
>TRBV4-2|TRBD1|TRBJ1-2|NA
TGTGCCAGCAGCCAAGGACAGGGCGTATTCTATGGCTACACCTTC
CASSQGQGVFYGYTF
>TRBV2|TRBD1|TRBJ2-1|NA
TGTGCCAGCAGCGAAAGAGACAGGGCTACCTACAATGAGCAGTTCTTC
CASSERDRATYNEQFF
>TRBV6-6|TRBD2|TRBJ2-7|NA
TGTGCCATCACCCAGCGGGAGTCCTACGAGCAGTACTTC
CAITQRESYEQYF
>TRBV27|TRBD2|TRBJ2-1|NA
TGTGCCAGCACTCCCGGGACTAGCGGTTACAATGAGCAGTTCTTC
CASTPGTSGYNEQFF
>TRBV19|NA|TRBJ2-3|NA
TGTGCCAGTAGTAAAACGGAGGGGTGGACAGATACGCAGTATTTT
CASSKTEGWTDTQYF
>TRBV19|NA|TRBJ1-5|NA
TGTGCCAGTAGTGGTACGGGGGATAGCAATCAGCCCCAGCATTTT
CASSGTGDSNQPQHF
>TRBV9|NA|TRBJ2-2|NA
TGTGCCAGCAGCGTAGGTATAGGGGACGGGGAGCTGTTTTTT
CASSVGIGDGELFF
>TRBV20-1|NA|TRBJ1-2|NA
TGCAGTGCTAGTCCGGGGGGGGAGGGCGCTGGCTACACCTTC
CSASPGGEGAGYTF
>TRBV29-1|NA|TRBJ2-1|NA
TGCAGCGTTGGGTCGGGGAACTCCTACAATGAGCAGTTCTTC
CSVGSGNSYNEQFF